This TCR beta chain came from a study of T cell changes during pregnancy in multiple sclerosis. This CDR3 spans 15 amino acids. Per the germline V gene, CDR1 is GTSNPN and CDR2 is SVGIG (reference sequence). With 2 bases clipped from V and 4 bases from J, the junction kept 4 bases outside the gene matches. Measured with immunoSEQ multiplex PCR; TCRdb has only the in-frame clones, and not every one. Counted here are about 93,000 clones, roughly 92% occurring once; the ten biggest clones make up 2% to 2.5%. The chain has TRBV30 and TRBJ2-2, with 10 positions matching TRBD2. Specimen: peripheral blood, collected after pregnancy. The TCR originated in a female donor with multiple sclerosis, enrolled in a pregnancy study. Written as DNA, the CDR3 is TGTGCCTGGAGTACTAGCGGGGTGAGCACCGGGGAGCTGTTTTTT. It translates to CAWSTSGVSTGELFF.